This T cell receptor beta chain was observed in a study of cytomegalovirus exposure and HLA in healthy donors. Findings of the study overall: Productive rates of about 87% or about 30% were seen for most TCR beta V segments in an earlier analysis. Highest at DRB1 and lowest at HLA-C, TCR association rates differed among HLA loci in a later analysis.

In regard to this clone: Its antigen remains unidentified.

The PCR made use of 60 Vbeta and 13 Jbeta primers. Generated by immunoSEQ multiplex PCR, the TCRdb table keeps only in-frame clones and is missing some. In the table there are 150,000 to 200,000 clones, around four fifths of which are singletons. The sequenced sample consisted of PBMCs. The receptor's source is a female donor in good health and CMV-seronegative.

The chain's CDR3 is CAWSVSGYGYTF. The CDR3 DNA reads TGTGCCTGGAGTGTATCAGGGTATGGCTACACCTTC. V usage is TRBV30 and J usage is TRBJ1-2, with a possible D match to TRBD1 (5 bases). The CDR3 extends over 12 amino acids. V was shortened by 0 bases and J by 5 bases, with 7 bases between the two germline ends. The germline V gene has CDR1 GTSNPN and CDR2 SVGIG (reference sequence).